This TCR beta chain was documented in a study of blood T cell repertoires in COVID-19. In assigning cohorts, the study relied on participant-reported clinical history. The CDR3 sequence is 16 residues long. The V end lost 4 bases, the J end lost 5 bases, and 18 bases lay between the germline ends. Germline lookup yields CDR1 SGHAT and CDR2 FQNNGV. Sequencing used immunoSEQ multiplex PCR; TCRdb keeps in-frame clones, though not all of them. The table has more than 110,000 clones, roughly 78% seen once. The rearrangement uses TRBV11-2 and TRBJ2-1, with D unclear. What was sequenced was PBMCs or T cells enriched from blood (not recorded which). The TCR sequence derives from a woman between 50 and 59 years old who had recovered from COVID-19. The CDR3 spells CASSSTLKSPNNEQFF. DNA for the CDR3: TGTGCCAGCAGCTCCACTTTAAAGTCCCCCAACAATGAGCAGTTCTTC.